This is a list of T cell receptor beta chains from one sample in a study of neoadjuvant nivolumab and ipilimumab in lung cancer. Libraries were prepared by immunoSEQ multiplex PCR; TCRdb keeps only in-frame clonotypes and omits some of them. The table has approximately 21,000 clones, approximately 82% seen once; the top ten hold roughly 24%. The input for sequencing was peripheral blood, taken before neoadjuvant nivolumab, alone or with ipilimumab. The receptors shown here come from an adult with non-small cell lung cancer. Each CDR3 is given with its conserved first and last residue. Fields, in order: J gene, CDR3 length, V gene, CDR3 protein.

J: TRBJ2-5; length: 13; V: TRBV11-3; CDR3: CASSFPSEETQYF
J: TRBJ1-2; length: 13; V: TRBV30; CDR3: CAGRDRGAYGYTF
J: TRBJ2-7; length: 14; V: TRBV28; CDR3: CASSLAGFSYEQYF
J: TRBJ2-7; length: 12; V: TRBV19; CDR3: CASSIRSNEQYF
J: TRBJ1-1; length: 18; V: TRBV5-1; CDR3: CASSLAGDRDWTNTEAFF
J: TRBJ1-5; length: 13; V: TRBV5-5; CDR3: CASSGGGNQPQHF
J: TRBJ2-7; length: 11; V: TRBV7-6; CDR3: CASSPGVLQYF
J: TRBJ1-1; length: 14; V: TRBV30; CDR3: CAWVDTGLGTEAFF
J: TRBJ2-6; length: 18; V: TRBV5-1; CDR3: CASSPGDRGFSGANVLTF
J: TRBJ1-2; length: 15; V: TRBV7-3; CDR3: CASSYEPGREYGYTF
J: TRBJ1-1; length: 17; V: TRBV29-1; CDR3: CSVQPGQGRGGNTEAFF
J: TRBJ1-5; length: 14; V: TRBV27; CDR3: CASSLSGNEQPQHF
J: TRBJ2-1; length: 17; V: TRBV9; CDR3: CASSDLAGGSSYNEQFF
J: TRBJ2-7; length: 13; V: TRBV10-3; CDR3: CAIKGAGFDEQYF
J: TRBJ1-2; length: 14; V: TRBV18; CDR3: CASSPPAGSDVSYF
J: TRBJ2-1; length: 16; V: TRBV7-2; CDR3: CASSIRGLQGANEQFF
J: TRBJ2-1; length: 12; V: TRBV6-6; CDR3: CASTLTRGEQFF
J: TRBJ2-7; length: 14; V: TRBV2; CDR3: CASSEWGQDYEQYF
J: TRBJ2-7; length: 15; V: TRBV11-3; CDR3: CASSLGPGLTYEQYF
J: TRBJ2-3; length: 15; V: TRBV6-5; CDR3: CASSDRGVGTDTQYF
J: TRBJ2-1; length: 14; V: TRBV6-1; CDR3: CASSDGRDSREQFF
J: TRBJ2-2; length: 15; V: TRBV10-3; CDR3: CAISRLGGNTGELFF
J: TRBJ2-3; length: 16; V: TRBV27; CDR3: CASSPGGGPSTDTQYF
J: TRBJ2-3; length: 16; V: TRBV30; CDR3: CAWSIGTSGSTDTQYF
J: TRBJ2-7; length: 13; V: TRBV19; CDR3: CASTQGGTYEQYF
J: TRBJ1-4; length: 15; V: TRBV2; CDR3: CASRGDRVPNEKLFF
J: TRBJ2-7; length: 16; V: TRBV7-2; CDR3: CASSGGQGVSTYEQYF
J: TRBJ2-5; length: 14; V: TRBV29-1; CDR3: CSATEGAAWETQYF
J: TRBJ2-1; length: 15; V: TRBV14; CDR3: CASSQGDRAHNEQFF
J: TRBJ2-7; length: 14; V: TRBV7-8; CDR3: CASSSRDRRYEQYF
J: TRBJ2-1; length: 13; V: TRBV18; CDR3: CASSGTGDNEQFF
J: TRBJ2-7; length: 16; V: TRBV5-6; CDR3: CASSSAGTGVGWEQYF
J: TRBJ2-7; length: 14; V: TRBV7-9; CDR3: CASSFFEKAGEQYF
J: TRBJ1-2; length: 13; V: TRBV6-1; CDR3: CASSVSANYGYTF
J: TRBJ2-7; length: 16; V: TRBV5-5; CDR3: CASSSRGDPLGSEQYF
J: TRBJ2-5; length: 13; V: TRBV7-6; CDR3: CASSPNVRETQYF
J: TRBJ2-7; length: 11; V: TRBV11-3; CDR3: CASSLNYEQYF
J: TRBJ1-1; length: 14; V: TRBV5-1; CDR3: CASSFRDRGTEAFF
J: TRBJ1-2; length: 14; V: TRBV18; CDR3: CASSPEGPIGGYTF
J: TRBJ1-3; length: 15; V: TRBV9; CDR3: CASSAGQGPGNTIYF
J: TRBJ1-3; length: 14; V: TRBV30; CDR3: CAWRTGNRGNTIYF
J: TRBJ1-2; length: 15; V: TRBV7-9; CDR3: CASSLETPANYGYTF
J: TRBJ2-1; length: 12; V: TRBV30; CDR3: CAFDRGSGEQFF
J: TRBJ1-2; length: 14; V: TRBV6-5; CDR3: CASRDPGQNYGYTF
J: TRBJ1-2; length: 16; V: TRBV6-1; CDR3: CASSEAPTGGNYGYTF
J: TRBJ1-1; length: 15; V: TRBV5-5; CDR3: CASSLARQLPGVTFF
J: TRBJ1-5; length: 15; V: TRBV2; CDR3: CASSGTGVGGQPQHF
J: TRBJ2-7; length: 14; V: TRBV5-1; CDR3: CASSYSSGPYEQYF
J: TRBJ2-7; length: 14; V: TRBV7-2; CDR3: CASSRGASSYEQYF
J: TRBJ2-3; length: 16; V: TRBV10-3; CDR3: CAISEGLAGITDTQYF
J: TRBJ1-2; length: 11; V: TRBV7-9; CDR3: CAGEKNYGYTF
J: TRBJ2-1; length: 11; V: TRBV30; CDR3: CAWRTGNEQFF
J: TRBJ2-7; length: 18; V: TRBV5-5; CDR3: CASSFGTGALRGSYEQYF
J: TRBJ2-4; length: 14; V: TRBV30; CDR3: CAWSGAVAKNIQYF
J: TRBJ2-3; length: 19; V: TRBV4-3; CDR3: CASSQGAGGSGGLADTQYF